The sequence of this T cell receptor beta chain was determined in a study of blood T cells in healthy people across ages. The CDR3 length is 15 residues. V shed 4 bases and J 10 bases; nucleotides not matched to a gene: 9. Germline-derived CDR1 and CDR2 are SEHNR and FQNEAQ (reference sequence). Ranging in age from roughly 6 to 100, the donors were healthy Caucasian individuals from Russia. A J-beta primer mix and a sample-barcoded 5' primer were used in a second PCR of roughly 7 to 12 cycles. TCRdb called the 5' RACE reads again in MiXCR, with one record for every CDR3 protein. The sample holds hundreds of thousands of distinct CDR3 sequences; roughly 50% are singletons and the top ten take approximately 37%.

Sequencing input: blood. The J gene is TRBJ2-1, the V gene TRBV7-9; 11 bases align to TRBD2. The TCR comes from a man in his 60s in good health. CDR3 region: CASSYELAGVYEQFF. The CDR3 coding sequence is TGTGCCAGCAGCTACGAACTAGCGGGGGTCTACGAGCAGTTCTTC.